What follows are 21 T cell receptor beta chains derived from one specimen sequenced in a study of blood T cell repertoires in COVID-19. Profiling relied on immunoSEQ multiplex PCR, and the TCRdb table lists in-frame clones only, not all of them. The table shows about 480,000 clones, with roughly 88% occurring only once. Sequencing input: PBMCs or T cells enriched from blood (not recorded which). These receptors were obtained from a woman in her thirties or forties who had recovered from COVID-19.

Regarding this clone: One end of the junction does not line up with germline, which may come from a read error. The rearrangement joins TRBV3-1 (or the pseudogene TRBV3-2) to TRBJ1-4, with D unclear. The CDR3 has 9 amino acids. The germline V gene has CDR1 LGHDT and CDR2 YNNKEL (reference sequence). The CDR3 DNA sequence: TGTGCCAGCAGCCTCCTGGTGAGCTTT. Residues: CASSLLVSF.

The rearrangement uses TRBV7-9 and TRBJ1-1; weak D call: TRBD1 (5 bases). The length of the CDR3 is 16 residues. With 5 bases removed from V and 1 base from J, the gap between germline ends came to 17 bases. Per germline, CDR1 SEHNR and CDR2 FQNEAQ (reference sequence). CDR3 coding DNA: TGTGCCAGCAGCCTCACGTGGGGCAGCCAGAACACTGAAGCTTTCTTT. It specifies CASSLTWGSQNTEAFF. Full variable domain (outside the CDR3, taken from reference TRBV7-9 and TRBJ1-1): DTGVSQNPRHKITKRGQNVTFRCDPISEHNRLYWYRQTLGQGPEFLTYFQNEAQLEKSRLLSDRFSAERPKGSFSTLEIQRTEQGDSAMYLCASSLTWGSQNTEAFFGQGTRLTVV.

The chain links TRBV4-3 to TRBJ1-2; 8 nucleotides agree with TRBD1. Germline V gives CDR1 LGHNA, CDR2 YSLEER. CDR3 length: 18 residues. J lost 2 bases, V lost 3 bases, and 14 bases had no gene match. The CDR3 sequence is CASSHHRLGRGQNYGYTF. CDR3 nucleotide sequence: TGCGCCAGCAGCCACCACCGGCTGGGCAGGGGGCAGAACTATGGCTACACCTTC.

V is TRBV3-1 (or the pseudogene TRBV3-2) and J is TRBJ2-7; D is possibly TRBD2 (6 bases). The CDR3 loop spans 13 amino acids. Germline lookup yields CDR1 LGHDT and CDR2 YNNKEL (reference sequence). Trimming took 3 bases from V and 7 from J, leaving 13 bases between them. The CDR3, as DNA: TGTGCCAGCAGCCAGAGCAGGGCGGGGGAGCAGTACTTC. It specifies CASSQSRAGEQYF.

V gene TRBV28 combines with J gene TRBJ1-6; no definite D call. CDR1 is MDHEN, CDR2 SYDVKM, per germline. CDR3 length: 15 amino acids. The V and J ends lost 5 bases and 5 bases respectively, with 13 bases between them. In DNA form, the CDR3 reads TGTGCCAGCAGTCCGAGGAATCTTAATAATTCACCCCTCCACTTT. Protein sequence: CASSPRNLNNSPLHF.

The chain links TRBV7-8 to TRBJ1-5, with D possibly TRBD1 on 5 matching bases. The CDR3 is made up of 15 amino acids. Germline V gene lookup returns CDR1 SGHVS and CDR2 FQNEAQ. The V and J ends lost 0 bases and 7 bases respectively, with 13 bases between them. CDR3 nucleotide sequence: TGTGCCAGCAGCTTAGCGTCGGGAGGGGCCCAGCCCCAGCATTTT. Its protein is CASSLASGGAQPQHF.

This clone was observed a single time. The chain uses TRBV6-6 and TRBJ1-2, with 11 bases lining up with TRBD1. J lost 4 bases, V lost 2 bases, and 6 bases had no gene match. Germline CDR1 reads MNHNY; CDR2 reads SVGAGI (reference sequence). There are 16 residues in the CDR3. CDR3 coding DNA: TGTGCCAGCAGTTACAGGATGGGGACAGGGGGCTATGGCTACACCTTC. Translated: CASSYRMGTGGYGYTF.

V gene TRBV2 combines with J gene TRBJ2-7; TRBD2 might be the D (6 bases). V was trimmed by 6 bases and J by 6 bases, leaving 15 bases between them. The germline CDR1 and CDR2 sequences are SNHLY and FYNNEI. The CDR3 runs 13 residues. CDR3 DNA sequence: TGTGCCAGCAGCCGGGACTTCTCCCTCGAGCAGTACTTC. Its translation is CASSRDFSLEQYF.

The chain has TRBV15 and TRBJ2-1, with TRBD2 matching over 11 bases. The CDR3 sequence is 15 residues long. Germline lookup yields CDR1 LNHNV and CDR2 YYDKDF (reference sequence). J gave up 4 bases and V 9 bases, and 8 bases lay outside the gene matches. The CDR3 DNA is TGTGCCACTCAACCGGGGACTAGCGGTTACAATGAGCAGTTCTTC. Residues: CATQPGTSGYNEQFF.

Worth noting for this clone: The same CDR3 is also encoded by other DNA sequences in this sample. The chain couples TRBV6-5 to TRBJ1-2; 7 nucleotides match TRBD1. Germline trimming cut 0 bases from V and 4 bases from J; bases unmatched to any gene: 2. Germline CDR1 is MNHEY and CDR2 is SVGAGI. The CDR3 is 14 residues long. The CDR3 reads CASSYSTGFYGYTF. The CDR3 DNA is TGTGCCAGCAGTTACTCGACAGGGTTCTATGGCTACACCTTC.

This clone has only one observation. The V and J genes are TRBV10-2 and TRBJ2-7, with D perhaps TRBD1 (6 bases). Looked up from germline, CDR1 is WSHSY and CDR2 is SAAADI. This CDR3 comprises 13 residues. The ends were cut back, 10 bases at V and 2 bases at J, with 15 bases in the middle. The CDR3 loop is CATNDRDTYEQYF. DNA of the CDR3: TGCGCCACAAACGACCGGGACACCTACGAGCAGTACTTC.

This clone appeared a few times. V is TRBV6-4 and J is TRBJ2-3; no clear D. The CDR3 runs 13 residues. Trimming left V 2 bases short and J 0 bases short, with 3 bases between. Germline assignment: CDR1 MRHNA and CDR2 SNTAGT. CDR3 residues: CASSDTSTDTQYF. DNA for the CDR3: TGTGCCAGCAGTGACACTAGCACAGATACGCAGTATTTT.

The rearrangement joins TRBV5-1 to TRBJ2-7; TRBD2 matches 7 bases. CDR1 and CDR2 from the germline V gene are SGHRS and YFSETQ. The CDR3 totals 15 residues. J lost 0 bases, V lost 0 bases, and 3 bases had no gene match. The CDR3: CASSLGGSLSYEQYF. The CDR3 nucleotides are TGCGCCAGCAGCTTGGGCGGGAGTCTCTCCTACGAGCAGTACTTC.

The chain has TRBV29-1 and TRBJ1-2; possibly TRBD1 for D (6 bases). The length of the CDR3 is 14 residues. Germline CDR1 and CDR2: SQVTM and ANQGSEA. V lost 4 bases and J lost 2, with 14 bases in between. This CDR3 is CSVGHLGANYGYTF. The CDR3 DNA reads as TGCAGCGTTGGCCATTTGGGGGCCAACTATGGCTACACCTTC.

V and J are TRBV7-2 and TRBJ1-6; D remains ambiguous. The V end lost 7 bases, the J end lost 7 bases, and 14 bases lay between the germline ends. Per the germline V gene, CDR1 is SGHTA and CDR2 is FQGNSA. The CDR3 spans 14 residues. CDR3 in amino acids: CASTRMRLNSPLHF. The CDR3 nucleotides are TGTGCCAGCACGAGAATGAGGCTAAATTCACCCCTCCACTTT.

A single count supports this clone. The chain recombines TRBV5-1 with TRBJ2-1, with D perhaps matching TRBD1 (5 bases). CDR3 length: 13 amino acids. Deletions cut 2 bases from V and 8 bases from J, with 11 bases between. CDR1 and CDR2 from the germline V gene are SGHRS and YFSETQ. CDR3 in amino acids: CASSFSGLDEQFF. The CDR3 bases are TGCGCCAGCAGCTTCTCAGGGCTCGATGAGCAGTTCTTC.

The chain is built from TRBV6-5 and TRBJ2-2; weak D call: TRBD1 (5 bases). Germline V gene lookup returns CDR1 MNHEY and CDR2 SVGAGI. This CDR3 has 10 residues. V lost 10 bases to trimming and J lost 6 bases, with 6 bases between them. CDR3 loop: CATQAGELFF. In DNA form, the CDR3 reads TGTGCCACACAGGCCGGGGAGCTGTTTTTT.

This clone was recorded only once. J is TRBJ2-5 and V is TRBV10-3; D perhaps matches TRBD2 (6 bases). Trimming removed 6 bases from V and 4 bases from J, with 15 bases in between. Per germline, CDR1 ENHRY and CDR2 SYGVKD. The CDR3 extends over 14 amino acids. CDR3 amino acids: CAIREGRGGETQYF. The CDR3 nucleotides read TGTGCCATCAGAGAGGGACGGGGAGGAGAGACCCAGTACTTC.

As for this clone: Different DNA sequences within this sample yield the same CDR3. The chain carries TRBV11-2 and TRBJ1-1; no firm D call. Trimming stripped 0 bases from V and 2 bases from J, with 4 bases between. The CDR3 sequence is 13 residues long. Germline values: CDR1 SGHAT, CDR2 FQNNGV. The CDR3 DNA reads TGTGCCAGCAGCTTAGACCTTAACACTGAAGCTTTCTTT. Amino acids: CASSLDLNTEAFF.

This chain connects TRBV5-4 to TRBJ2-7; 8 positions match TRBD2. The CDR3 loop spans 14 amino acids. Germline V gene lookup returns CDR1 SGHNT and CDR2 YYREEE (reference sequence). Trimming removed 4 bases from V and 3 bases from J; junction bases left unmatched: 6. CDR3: CASSPGLDLYEQYF. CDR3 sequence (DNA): TGTGCCAGCAGCCCGGGACTAGACCTCTACGAGCAGTACTTC.

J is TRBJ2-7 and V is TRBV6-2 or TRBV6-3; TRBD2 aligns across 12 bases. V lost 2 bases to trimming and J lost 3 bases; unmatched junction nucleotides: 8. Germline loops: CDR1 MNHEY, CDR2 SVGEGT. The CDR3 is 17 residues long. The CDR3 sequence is CASSYTSGRILGYEQYF. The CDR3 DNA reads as TGTGCCAGCAGTTACACTAGCGGGAGGATTTTGGGCTACGAGCAGTACTTC.